The 9 T cell receptor beta chains reported below all come from one sample, sequenced in a study of tumor and adjacent non-tumor tissue in lung cancer. No cell sorting was done before RNA was extracted from the tissue. A modified ARM-PCR protocol with three rounds of nested PCR amplified TCRbeta. MiXCR was run by TCRdb on the multiplex PCR reads, yielding one entry per CDR3 protein. The table lists under 150,000 distinct CDR3 sequences, roughly 66% of them singletons. Sequencing was done on a sample of lung tumor tissue. The receptors derive from a man aged 55 to 69 with small cell lung cancer.

This clonotype was detected once. V usage is TRBV11-2 and J usage is TRBJ2-7, with 16 bases matching TRBD2. This CDR3 contains 17 residues. V shed 4 bases and J 4 bases; nucleotides not matched to a gene: 7. CDR1 and CDR2 from the germline V gene are SGHAT and FQNNGV. The CDR3 region is CASSSDQGLAGGYEQYF. The DNA of the CDR3 is TGTGCCAGCAGCTCAGATCAGGGACTAGCGGGAGGGTACGAGCAGTACTTC.

The table lists this clonotype with many counts. The V gene is TRBV5-4, the J gene TRBJ2-5, with 8 bases that match TRBD2. Germline V gene lookup returns CDR1 SGHNT and CDR2 YYREEE (reference sequence). Germline trimming cut 0 bases from V and 4 bases from J; bases unmatched to any gene: 8. There are 16 residues in the CDR3. The CDR3 here is CASSLDPAGEGETQYF. CDR3 nucleotide sequence: TGTGCCAGCAGCTTGGATCCAGCGGGAGAGGGAGAGACCCAGTACTTC.

The chain employs TRBV20-1 and TRBJ2-5; 7 bases match TRBD2. The CDR3 is made up of 12 amino acids. Trimming took 1 base from V and 6 from J; bases not matched to a gene: 2. In germline, CDR1 is DFQATT, CDR2 SNEGSKA (reference sequence). In DNA form, the CDR3 reads TGCAGTGCTAGAGTCGGGGGGAAGACCCAGTACTTC. Its protein product is CSARVGGKTQYF.

Remarks on this clonotype: An end of the junction does not agree with germline; a read error may underlie this. The rearrangement joins TRBV11-2 to TRBJ2-3; a possible D gene is TRBD2 (5 bases). This CDR3 comprises 15 residues. CDR1 is SGHAT and CDR2 is FQNNGV in the germline V gene. This chain's CDR3 is CTSSPGRTYIDTQYF. In DNA, the CDR3 is TGTACCAGCAGCCCGGGGAGAACTTACATAGATACGCAGTATTTT.

As for this clonotype: The junction departs from the called germline gene at one end, perhaps through a read error. The chain combines TRBV11-2 with TRBJ2-3; perhaps TRBD2 as D (5 bases). The CDR3 is 11 residues long. The germline V gene encodes CDR1 SGHAT and CDR2 FQNNGV. Written as DNA, the CDR3 is TGTGCCAACAGCTTAGCAGGAGGGCAGTATTTT. Its translation: CANSLAGGQYF.

This clonotype was observed a few times. A much bigger clone sits one base away, suggesting this may be a read error. The chain links TRBV20-1 to TRBJ2-1, with D possibly TRBD2 on 6 matching bases. The CDR3 is 14 residues long. Germline CDR1 DFQATT, CDR2 SNEGSKA (reference sequence). The CDR3 DNA sequence: TGCAGTGCTCCCAAGCGGGTCTCCTACAATGGGCAGTTCTTC. Encoded protein: CSAPKRVSYNGQFF.

In this sample, this clonotype turned up many times. The chain recombines TRBV14 with TRBJ1-1; no firm D call. The V and J ends lost 3 bases and 0 bases respectively, with 5 bases between them. The germline V gene has CDR1 SGHDN and CDR2 FVKESK. The CDR3 consists of 13 residues. The CDR3 sequence is CASSQLMNTEAFF. For the CDR3, the DNA is TGTGCCAGCAGCCAGCTCATGAACACTGAAGCTTTCTTT.

By frequency in the sample, this clonotype is medium-sized. The chain is built from TRBV20-1 and TRBJ2-1; TRBD2 matches 8 bases. V lost 6 bases, J lost 0 bases, and 10 bases stayed unmatched. Germline V CDR1 and CDR2: DFQATT, SNEGSKA (reference sequence). The CDR3 has 16 amino acids. CDR3 in DNA: TGCAGTGCATCCGGGACTAGTGGGGGCTCCTACAATGAGCAGTTCTTC. This sequence encodes CSASGTSGGSYNEQFF.

This clonotype turned up a few times. The chain links TRBV6-5 to TRBJ1-1; TRBD1 might be the D (5 bases). CDR3 length equals 16 residues. V was shortened by 6 bases and J by 1 base, with 18 bases between the two germline ends. Per the germline V gene, CDR1 is MNHEY and CDR2 is SVGAGI. The CDR3 DNA is TGTGCCAGCAGAGGGGTGTCCGGGGTACCGAACACTGAAGCTTTCTTT. Protein product: CASRGVSGVPNTEAFF.